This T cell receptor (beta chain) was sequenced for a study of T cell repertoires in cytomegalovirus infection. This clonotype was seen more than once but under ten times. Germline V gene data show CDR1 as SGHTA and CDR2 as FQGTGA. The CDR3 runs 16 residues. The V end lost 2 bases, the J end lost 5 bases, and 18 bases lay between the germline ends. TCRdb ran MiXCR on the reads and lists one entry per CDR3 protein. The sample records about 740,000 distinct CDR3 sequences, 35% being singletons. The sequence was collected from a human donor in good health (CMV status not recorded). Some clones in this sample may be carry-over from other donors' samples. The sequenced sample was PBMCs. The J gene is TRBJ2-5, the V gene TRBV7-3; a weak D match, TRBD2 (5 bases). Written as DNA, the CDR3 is TGTGCCAGCAGCTTATACGGGGTCCCATCGCGGGAGACCCAGTACTTC. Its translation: CASSLYGVPSRETQYF.